This T cell receptor beta chain was captured by sequencing in a study of TIL therapy for anti-PD-1-resistant metastatic lung cancer. Study context: Tumors had a median PD-L1 proportion score of roughly 5.7%.

This was the immunoSEQ v3 assay. TCRdb's copy holds only in-frame clones and misses some; the assay was immunoSEQ multiplex PCR. This table has approximately 87,000 clones, around three fifths appearing once. Germline CDR1 is LNHDA and CDR2 is SQIVND (reference sequence). The junction had 10 bases not matched to a gene; V was cut back by 6 bases and J by 8 bases. This CDR3 comprises 15 residues. Time point given: pre-treatment sample, taken before nivolumab and TIL therapy. Most excised metastases sampled were pleural nodules or supraclavicular lymph nodes. The TCR originated in a person between 25 and 80 years old with non-small cell lung cancer. Source: tumor tissue, taken at baseline. The V call is TRBV19, the J call TRBJ2-1; TRBD2 aligns across 10 bases. CDR3 sequence reads: CASRALAGEGYEQFF. CDR3 nucleotide sequence: TGTGCCAGTAGAGCCCTAGCGGGAGAGGGGTATGAGCAGTTCTTC.